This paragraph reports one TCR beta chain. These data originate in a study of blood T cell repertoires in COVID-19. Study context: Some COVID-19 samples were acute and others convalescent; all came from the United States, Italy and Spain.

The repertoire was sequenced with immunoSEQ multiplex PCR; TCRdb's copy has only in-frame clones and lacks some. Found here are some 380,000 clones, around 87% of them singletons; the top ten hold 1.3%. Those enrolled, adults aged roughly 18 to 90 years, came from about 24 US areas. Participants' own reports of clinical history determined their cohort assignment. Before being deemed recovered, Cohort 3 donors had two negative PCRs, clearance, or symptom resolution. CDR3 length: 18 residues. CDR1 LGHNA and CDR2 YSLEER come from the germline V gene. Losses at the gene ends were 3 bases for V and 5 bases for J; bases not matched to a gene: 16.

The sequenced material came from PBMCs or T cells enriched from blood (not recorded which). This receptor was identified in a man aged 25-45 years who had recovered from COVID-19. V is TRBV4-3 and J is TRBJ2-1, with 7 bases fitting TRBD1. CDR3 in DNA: TGCGCCAGCAGCCAGGCACTCAAGGGGGCAGACTCGGACAATGAGCAGTTCTTC. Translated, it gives CASSQALKGADSDNEQFF.